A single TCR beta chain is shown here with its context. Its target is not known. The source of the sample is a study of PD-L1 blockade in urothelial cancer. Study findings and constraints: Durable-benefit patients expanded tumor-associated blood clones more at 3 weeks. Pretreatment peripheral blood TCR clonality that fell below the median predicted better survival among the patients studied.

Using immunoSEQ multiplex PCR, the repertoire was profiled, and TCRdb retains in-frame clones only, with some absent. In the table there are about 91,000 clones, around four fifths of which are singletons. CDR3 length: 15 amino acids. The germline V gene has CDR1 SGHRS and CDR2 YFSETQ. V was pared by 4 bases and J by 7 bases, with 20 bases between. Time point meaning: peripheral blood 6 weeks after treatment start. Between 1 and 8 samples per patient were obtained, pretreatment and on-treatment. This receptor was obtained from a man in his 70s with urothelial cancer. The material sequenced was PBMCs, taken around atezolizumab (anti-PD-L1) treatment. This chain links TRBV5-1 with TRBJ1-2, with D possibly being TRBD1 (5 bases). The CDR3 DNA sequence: TGCGCCAGCAGCCCGTTAGGGCAGGGAATAGGTGGCTACACCTTC. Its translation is CASSPLGQGIGGYTF.